The rows below give T cell receptor beta chains drawn from one sample of a study of blood T cell repertoires in COVID-19. Only in-frame clones appear in the TCRdb table, and some are missing; sequencing was by immunoSEQ multiplex PCR. The table records about 160,000 clones, about 85% of them present only once. The sample consisted of PBMCs or T cells enriched from blood (not recorded which). Source of these receptors: a woman aged 50 to 65 who had recovered from COVID-19. CDR3s include the opening cysteine and the closing phenylalanine or tryptophan. The order of the fields is D gene, J gene, V gene, clone size, CDR3 protein, CDR3 DNA. D genes are given only for firm matches. The size of a clone is reported for some rows only, either as once, few or many, or as a class for expanded clones.

-	TRBJ1-2	TRBV6-5	once	CASSTAGNGYTF	TGTGCCAGCAGTACTGCAGGGAACGGCTACACCTTC
-	TRBJ1-2	TRBV27	-	CASSVGRGDYGYTF	TGTGCCAGCAGTGTCGGACGGGGAGATTATGGCTACACCTTC
TRBD1	TRBJ2-5	TRBV6-1	-	CASSTGQGTETQYF	TGTGCCAGCAGTACGGGACAGGGTACGGAGACCCAGTACTTC
-	TRBJ1-2	TRBV19	-	CASSLGQYYTF	TGTGCCAGTAGCTTGGGGCAGTACTACACCTTC
-	TRBJ2-6	TRBV4-2	once	CASSQGGLSGANVLTF	TGTGCCAGCAGCCAGGGGGGGCTCTCTGGGGCCAACGTCCTGACTTTC
-	TRBJ1-2	TRBV4-2	-	CASSQVSQSKGVDGYTF	TGTGCCAGCAGCCAAGTTTCACAATCCAAGGGGGTTGATGGCTACACCTTC
TRBD2	TRBJ2-6	TRBV7-9	-	CASSTSGGALNVLTF	TGTGCCAGCAGCACCAGCGGGGGGGCCTTAAACGTCCTGACTTTC
TRBD1	TRBJ2-6	TRBV9	-	CASSVGTGFPGGANVLTF	TGTGCCAGCAGCGTTGGGACAGGGTTCCCTGGGGGGGCCAACGTCCTGACTTTC
-	TRBJ2-5	TRBV20-1	-	CSASGQFLVETQYF	TGCAGTGCCAGTGGACAGTTTTTAGTCGAGACCCAGTACTTC
-	TRBJ2-3	TRBV15	-	CATSRGRGTTDTQYF	TGTGCCACCAGCAGGGGAAGGGGAACCACAGATACGCAGTATTTT
-	TRBJ2-3	TRBV21-1	-	CASSKVRTGGTDTQYF	TGTGCCAGCAGCAAAGTCCGGACAGGGGGCACAGATACGCAGTATTTT
-	TRBJ1-1	TRBV10-3	-	CATSPPGPFFF	TGTGCCACCAGCCCCCCAGGGCCCTTCTTCTTT
-	TRBJ2-7	TRBV5-4	-	CASSPDSGAYEQYF	TGTGCCAGCAGCCCAGACAGTGGCGCCTACGAGCAGTACTTC
-	TRBJ2-3	TRBV5-4	once	CASSDGTYRATDTQYF	TGTGCCAGCAGCGATGGGACCTACAGGGCTACAGATACGCAGTATTTT
-	TRBJ2-3	TRBV24-1	-	CATSDEGGQYTDTQYF	TGTGCCACCAGTGACGAAGGAGGACAGTACACAGATACGCAGTATTTT
-	TRBJ1-4	TRBV19	-	CASTLSGLRSKKLFF	TGTGCCAGTACCCTTTCAGGGTTACGTAGCAAAAAACTGTTTTTT
-	TRBJ2-2	TRBV28	-	CASTRGGGGNTGELFF	TGTGCCAGCACCCGTGGGGGAGGAGGGAACACCGGGGAGCTGTTTTTT
-	TRBJ2-1	TRBV28	-	CASRGGSYNEQFF	TGTGCCAGCAGGGGAGGCTCCTACAATGAGCAGTTCTTC
TRBD2	TRBJ2-1	TRBV6-2/TRBV6-3	-	CASSYRTSGRGAVNNEQFF	TGTGCCAGCAGTTACCGGACTAGCGGGAGGGGCGCGGTTAACAATGAGCAGTTCTTC
TRBD1	TRBJ1-1	TRBV7-9	few	CASRPTGGGTEAFF	TGTGCCAGCAGGCCGACAGGGGGAGGCACTGAAGCTTTCTTT
-	TRBJ2-7	TRBV6-5	-	CASRLAQGSYEQYF	TGTGCCAGCAGGCTAGCACAGGGTTCCTACGAGCAGTACTTC
-	TRBJ2-2	TRBV19	-	CASRLKNTGELFF	TGTGCCAGTAGACTCAAGAACACCGGGGAGCTGTTTTTT
-	TRBJ1-6	TRBV5-1	few	CASSLAGAGNSPLHF	TGCGCCAGCAGCTTGGCGGGCGCGGGGAATTCACCCCTCCACTTT
-	TRBJ2-6	TRBV5-1	-	CASSLAVHSGANVLTF	TGCGCCAGCAGCTTGGCGGTCCACTCTGGGGCCAACGTCCTGACTTTC
TRBD1	TRBJ2-2	TRBV18	-	CASSRTGENTGELFF	TGTGCCAGCTCACGGACAGGGGAGAACACCGGGGAGCTGTTTTTT
TRBD2	TRBJ2-2	TRBV4-1	-	CASSQEEASGSWELFF	TGCGCCAGCAGCCAAGAGGAAGCTAGCGGGAGCTGGGAGCTGTTTTTT
TRBD2	TRBJ2-5	TRBV7-2	few	CASRYRLAGFQETQYF	TGTGCCAGCAGATATAGACTAGCGGGATTCCAAGAGACCCAGTACTTC
-	TRBJ2-7	TRBV21-1	-	CASSTWTSGGSTYEQYF	TGTGCCAGCAGCACTTGGACTAGCGGGGGGTCTACCTACGAGCAGTACTTC
TRBD2	TRBJ2-3	TRBV6-5	-	CAIGALAGADTQYF	TGTGCCATCGGTGCCCTAGCGGGAGCAGATACGCAGTATTTT
TRBD2	TRBJ2-1	TRBV29-1	-	CSARELGSYNEQFF	TGCAGCGCGCGGGAGCTCGGGTCCTACAATGAGCAGTTCTTC
-	TRBJ2-1	TRBV11-1	-	CASSRGLTSYNEQFF	TGTGCCAGCAGTCGAGGACTAACCTCCTACAATGAGCAGTTCTTC
TRBD1	TRBJ2-1	TRBV7-2	-	CASSLEGQGSNEQFF	TGTGCCAGCAGCTTAGAGGGACAGGGAAGCAATGAGCAGTTCTTC
-	TRBJ1-3	TRBV7-8	-	CASSLQGFGNTIYF	TGTGCCAGCAGCTTACAGGGATTCGGAAACACCATATATTTT
TRBD1	TRBJ1-1	TRBV5-4	-	CASSTGQGPTEAFF	TGTGCCAGCAGCACCGGACAGGGGCCCACTGAAGCTTTCTTT
TRBD2	TRBJ2-2	TRBV7-7	-	CASSSRSREGTGELFF	TGTGCTAGCAGCTCCAGGTCCAGGGAGGGGACCGGGGAGCTGTTTTTT
-	TRBJ2-1	TRBV7-8	-	CASSEVVGEGQFF	TGTGCCAGCTCTGAGGTGGTTGGTGAAGGGCAGTTCTTC
-	TRBJ2-7	TRBV6-5	few	CASSLGQNSYEQYF	TGTGCCAGCAGTCTCGGACAGAATTCCTACGAGCAGTACTTC
-	TRBJ2-1	TRBV7-9	few	CASSGLAMNEQFF	TGTGCCAGCAGCGGGCTAGCTATGAATGAGCAGTTCTTC
-	TRBJ2-1	TRBV16	-	CASSKETSLSSYNEQFF	TGTGCCAGCAGCAAAGAAACTAGCCTAAGCTCCTACAATGAGCAGTTCTTC
-	TRBJ2-1	TRBV14	-	CASSPFSGREYNEQFF	TGTGCCAGCAGCCCCTTCTCTGGGAGAGAATACAATGAGCAGTTCTTC
-	TRBJ2-7	TRBV7-8	-	CASTSDRWPNEQYF	TGTGCCAGCACCTCAGACAGGTGGCCCAACGAGCAGTACTTC
-	TRBJ1-5	TRBV19	-	CASSIGLGDNQPQHF	TGTGCCAGTAGTATAGGTCTCGGTGATAATCAGCCCCAGCATTTT
TRBD1	TRBJ2-6	TRBV5-4	-	CASSLGTGSSGANVLTF	TGTGCCAGCAGCTTGGGGACAGGGAGCTCTGGGGCCAACGTCCTGACTTTC
-	TRBJ2-1	TRBV14	-	CASSIRGEYNEQFF	TGTGCCAGCAGCATCCGAGGCGAATACAATGAGCAGTTCTTC
-	TRBJ2-7	TRBV7-2	once	CASSFSTTLSYEQYF	TGTGCCAGCAGCTTCTCGACTACCTTGTCCTACGAGCAGTACTTC
TRBD1	TRBJ1-2	TRBV18	-	CASSPYGTGPTNYGYTF	TGTGCCAGCTCACCATACGGGACAGGGCCGACTAACTATGGCTACACCTTC
-	TRBJ2-7	TRBV27	-	CASMFTGGNYEQYF	TGTGCCAGCATGTTTACGGGCGGGAACTACGAGCAGTACTTC
TRBD2	TRBJ2-2	TRBV13	-	CASSPGGRSGELFF	TGTGCCAGCAGCCCGGGGGGGCGTAGCGGGGAGCTGTTTTTT
-	TRBJ2-2	TRBV6-5	-	CASLWTPNTGELFF	TGTGCCAGTCTATGGACACCAAACACCGGGGAGCTGTTTTTT
-	TRBJ2-1	TRBV2	-	CASSLGDTILNKFF	TGTGCCAGCAGTCTGGGGGACACGATTTTAAACAAGTTCTTC
-	TRBJ1-2	TRBV9	few	CASSVDLKGGYGYTF	TGTGCCAGCAGCGTAGATCTTAAGGGCGGGTATGGCTACACCTTC
-	TRBJ2-1	TRBV9	-	CASSVGGSHNEQFF	TGTGCCAGCAGCGTAGGGGGCTCCCACAATGAGCAGTTCTTC
TRBD1	TRBJ2-3	TRBV27	-	CASSQGEYTQYF	TGTGCCAGCAGTCAGGGGGAATATACGCAGTATTTT
TRBD1	TRBJ1-5	TRBV28	-	CASNTGGAVQPQHF	TGTGCCAGCAACACAGGGGGCGCGGTTCAGCCCCAGCATTTT